This T cell receptor beta chain derives from a study of lymphopenia after photon versus proton radiotherapy. About this clone: The antigen remains unidentified.

TCRdb keeps only in-frame clones here, not all; method: immunoSEQ multiplex PCR. The data contain tens of thousands of clones, about 94% of them singletons. CDR1 and CDR2 from the germline V gene are SGHTA and FQGNSA. Trimming cost V 0 bases and J 3 bases, with 12 bases left between them. The CDR3 sequence is 16 residues long. General study points: Post-nadir TCR diversity decline inversely tracked overall survival among those who died. After lymphocyte nadir, photon-treated repertoires showed oligoclonal expansion, especially CD8+ Temra.

The chain links TRBV7-2 to TRBJ2-1; D remains ambiguous. The specimen was peripheral blood, collected from a patient treated with photon-based radiotherapy. This receptor was taken from a woman between 45 and 65 years old with cholangiocarcinoma. This CDR3 is CASSLAAPVGYNEQFF. The CDR3 DNA reads as TGTGCCAGCAGCTTAGCCGCCCCGGTGGGCTACAATGAGCAGTTCTTC.